This T cell receptor (beta chain) appears in the sequencing data of a study of blood T cell repertoires in COVID-19. Study-wide context: T cells, B-cell-depleted T cells, or PBMCs supplied cDNA or gDNA.

Losses at the gene ends were 6 bases for V and 5 bases for J; bases not matched to a gene: 5. From germline, CDR1 is KGHSH and CDR2 LQKENI. The CDR3 loop spans 14 amino acids. In the study's own analysis: Reference gene primer amplification gave estimated nucleated cell counts. Assay: immunoSEQ multiplex PCR; the TCRdb copy retains only in-frame clones and omits some. V, J and clone size were drawn from that table, and D and trimming were deduced from the DNA. The sample carries under 250,000 clones, roughly 82% recorded once. The sequence came from a woman in her sixties or seventies with acute or convalescent COVID-19. The specimen sequenced was peripheral blood. J is TRBJ1-5 and V is TRBV18; the match to TRBD1 covers 9 bases. CDR3 DNA: TGTGCCAGCTCCCGACAGGGGGGTTATCAGCCCCAGCATTTT. Its protein product is CASSRQGGYQPQHF.